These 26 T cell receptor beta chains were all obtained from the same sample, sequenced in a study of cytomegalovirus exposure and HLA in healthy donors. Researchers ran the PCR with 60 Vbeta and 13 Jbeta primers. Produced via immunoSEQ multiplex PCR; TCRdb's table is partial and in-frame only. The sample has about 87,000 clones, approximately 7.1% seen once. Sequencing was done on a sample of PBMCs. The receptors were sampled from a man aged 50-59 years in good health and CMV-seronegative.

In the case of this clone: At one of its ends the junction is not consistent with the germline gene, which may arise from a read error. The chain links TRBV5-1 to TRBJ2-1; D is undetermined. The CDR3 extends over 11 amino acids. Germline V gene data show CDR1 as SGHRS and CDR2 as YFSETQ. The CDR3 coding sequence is TGCGCCAGCAGCTCCGACAATGAGCAGTTCTTC. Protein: CASSSDNEQFF.

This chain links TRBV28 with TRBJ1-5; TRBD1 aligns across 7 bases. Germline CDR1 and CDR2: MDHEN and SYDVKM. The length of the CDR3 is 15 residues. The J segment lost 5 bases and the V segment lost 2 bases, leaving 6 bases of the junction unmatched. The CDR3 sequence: CASSLGPGGDQPQHF. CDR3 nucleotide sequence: TGTGCCAGCAGTTTAGGTCCAGGGGGAGATCAGCCCCAGCATTTT. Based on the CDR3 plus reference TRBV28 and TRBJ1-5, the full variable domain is DVKVTQSSRYLVKRTGEKVFLECVQDMDHENMFWYRQDPGLGLRLIYFSYDVKMKEKGDIPEGYSVSREKKERFSLILESASTNQTSMYLCASSLGPGGDQPQHFGDGTRLSIL.

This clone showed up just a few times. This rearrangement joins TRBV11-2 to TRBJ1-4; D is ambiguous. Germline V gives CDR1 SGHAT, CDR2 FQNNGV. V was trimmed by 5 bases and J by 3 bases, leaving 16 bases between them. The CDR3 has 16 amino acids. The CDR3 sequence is CASSRGVGLSNEKLFF. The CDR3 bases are TGTGCCAGCAGCCGTGGCGTGGGCCTATCTAATGAAAAACTGTTTTTT.

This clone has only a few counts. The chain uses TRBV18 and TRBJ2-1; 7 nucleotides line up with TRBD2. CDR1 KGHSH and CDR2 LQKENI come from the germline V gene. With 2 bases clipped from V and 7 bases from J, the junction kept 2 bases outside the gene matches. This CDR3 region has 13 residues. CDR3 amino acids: CASSPSSGNEQFF. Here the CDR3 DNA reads TGTGCCAGCTCACCAAGTAGCGGGAATGAGCAGTTCTTC.

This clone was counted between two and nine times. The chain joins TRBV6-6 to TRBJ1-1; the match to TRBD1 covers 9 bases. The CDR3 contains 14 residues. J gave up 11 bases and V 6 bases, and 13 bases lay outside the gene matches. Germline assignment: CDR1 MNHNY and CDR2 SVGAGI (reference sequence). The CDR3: CASSYNDRGTGAFF. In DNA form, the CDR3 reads TGTGCCAGCAGCTACAACGACCGGGGGACAGGGGCTTTCTTT.

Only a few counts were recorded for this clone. Here the CDR3 reads CASNRAGVYNEQFF. The CDR3 nucleotides are TGTGCCAGCAATAGGGCAGGGGTCTACAATGAGCAGTTCTTC. The chain has TRBV6-5 and TRBJ2-1; perhaps TRBD1 as D (6 bases). V lost 7 bases to trimming and J lost 3 bases, with 13 bases between them. The CDR3 is made up of 14 amino acids. Germline V gives CDR1 MNHEY, CDR2 SVGAGI.

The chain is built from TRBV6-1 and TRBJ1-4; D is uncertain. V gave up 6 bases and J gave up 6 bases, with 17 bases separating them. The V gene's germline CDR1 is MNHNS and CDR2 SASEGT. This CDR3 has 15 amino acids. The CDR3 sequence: CASRRSTAIDEKLFF. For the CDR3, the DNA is TGTGCCAGCAGGAGATCCACCGCAATAGATGAAAAACTGTTTTTT.

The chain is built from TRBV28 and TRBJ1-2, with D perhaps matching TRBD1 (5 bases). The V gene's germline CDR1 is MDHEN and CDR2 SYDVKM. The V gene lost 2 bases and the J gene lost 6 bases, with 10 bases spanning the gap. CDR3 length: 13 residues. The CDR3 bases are TGTGCCAGCAGTTTAAACACAGGAAATGGCTACACCTTC. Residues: CASSLNTGNGYTF.

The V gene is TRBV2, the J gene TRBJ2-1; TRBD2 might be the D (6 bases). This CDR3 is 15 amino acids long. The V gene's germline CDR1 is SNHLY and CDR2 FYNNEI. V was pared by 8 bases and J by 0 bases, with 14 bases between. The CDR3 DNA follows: TGTGCCAGCCTGAGCGGGTCGAGCTCCTACAATGAGCAGTTCTTC. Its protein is CASLSGSSSYNEQFF. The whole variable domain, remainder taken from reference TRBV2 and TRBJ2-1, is EPEVTQTPSHQVTQMGQEVILRCVPISNHLYFYWYRQILGQKVEFLVSFYNNEISEKSEIFDDQFSVERPDGSNFTLKIRSTKLEDSAMYFCASLSGSSSYNEQFFGPGTRLTVL.

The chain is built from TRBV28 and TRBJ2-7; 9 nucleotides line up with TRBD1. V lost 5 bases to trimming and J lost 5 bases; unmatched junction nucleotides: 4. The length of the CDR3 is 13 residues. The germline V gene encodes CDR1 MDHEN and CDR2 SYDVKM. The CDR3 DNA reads TGTGCCAGCAGTCACAGGGGGCGAGACGAGCAGTACTTC. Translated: CASSHRGRDEQYF.

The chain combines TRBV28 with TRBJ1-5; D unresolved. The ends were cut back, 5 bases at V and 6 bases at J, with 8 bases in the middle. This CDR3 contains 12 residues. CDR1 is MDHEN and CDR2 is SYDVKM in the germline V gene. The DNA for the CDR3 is TGTGCCAGCAGTACGAGACTTCAGCCCCAGCATTTT. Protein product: CASSTRLQPQHF.

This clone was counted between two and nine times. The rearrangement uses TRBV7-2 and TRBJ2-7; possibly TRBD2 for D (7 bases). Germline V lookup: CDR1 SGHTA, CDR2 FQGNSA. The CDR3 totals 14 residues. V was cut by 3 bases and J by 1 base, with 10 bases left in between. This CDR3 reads CASSLGGQSYEQYF. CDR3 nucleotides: TGTGCCAGCAGCTTGGGGGGGCAATCCTACGAGCAGTACTTC.

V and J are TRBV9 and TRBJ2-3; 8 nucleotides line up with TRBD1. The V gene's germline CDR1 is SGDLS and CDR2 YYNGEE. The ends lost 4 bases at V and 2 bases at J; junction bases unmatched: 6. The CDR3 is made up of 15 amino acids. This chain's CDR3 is CASSPRTGITDTQYF. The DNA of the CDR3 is TGTGCCAGCAGCCCACGGACAGGGATCACAGATACGCAGTATTTT.

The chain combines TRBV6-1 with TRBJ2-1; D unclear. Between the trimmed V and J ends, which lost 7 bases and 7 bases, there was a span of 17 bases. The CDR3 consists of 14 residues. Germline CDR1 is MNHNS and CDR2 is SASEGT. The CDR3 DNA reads TGTGCCAGCAATCGGGTAGAAAGTCGAAATGAGCAGTTCTTC. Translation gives CASNRVESRNEQFF.

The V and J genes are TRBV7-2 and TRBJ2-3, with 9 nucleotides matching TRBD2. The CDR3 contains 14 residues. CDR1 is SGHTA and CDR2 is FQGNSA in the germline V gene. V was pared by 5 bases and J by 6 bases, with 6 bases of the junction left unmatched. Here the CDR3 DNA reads TGTGCCAGCAGCGGCGGGGGGGCCGTGGATACGCAGTATTTT. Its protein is CASSGGGAVDTQYF.

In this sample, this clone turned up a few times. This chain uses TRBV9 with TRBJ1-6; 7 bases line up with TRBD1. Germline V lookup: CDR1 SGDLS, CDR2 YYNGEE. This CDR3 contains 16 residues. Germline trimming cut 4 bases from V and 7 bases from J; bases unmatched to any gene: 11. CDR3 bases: TGTGCCAGCAGCCCAGGAGGAGGGGGCATCAATTCACCCCTCCACTTT. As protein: CASSPGGGGINSPLHF.

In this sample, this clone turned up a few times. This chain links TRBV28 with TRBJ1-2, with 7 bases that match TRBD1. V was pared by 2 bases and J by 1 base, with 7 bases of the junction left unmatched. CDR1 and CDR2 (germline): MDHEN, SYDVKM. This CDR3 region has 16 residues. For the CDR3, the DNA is TGTGCCAGCAGTTTAGAACAGGGGAGGCTTAACTATGGCTACACCTTC. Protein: CASSLEQGRLNYGYTF.

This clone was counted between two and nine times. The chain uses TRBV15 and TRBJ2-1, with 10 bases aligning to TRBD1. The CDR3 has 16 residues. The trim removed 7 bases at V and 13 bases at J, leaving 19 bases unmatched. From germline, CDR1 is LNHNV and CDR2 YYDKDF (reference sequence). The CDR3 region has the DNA TGTGCCACCACCAAAGGTTCGGGACAGGGGAGAAAAATACAGTTCTTC. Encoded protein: CATTKGSGQGRKIQFF.

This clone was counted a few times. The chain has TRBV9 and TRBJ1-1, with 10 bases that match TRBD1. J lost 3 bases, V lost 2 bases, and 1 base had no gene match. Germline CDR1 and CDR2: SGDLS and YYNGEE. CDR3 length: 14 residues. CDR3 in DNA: TGTGCCAGCAGCGTGGGACAGGGGCACACTGAAGCTTTCTTT. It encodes CASSVGQGHTEAFF.

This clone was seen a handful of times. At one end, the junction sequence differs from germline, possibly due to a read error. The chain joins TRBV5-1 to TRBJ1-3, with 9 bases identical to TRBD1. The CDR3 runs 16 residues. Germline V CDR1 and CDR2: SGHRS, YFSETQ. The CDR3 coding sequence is TGCGCCAGCAGCCACGGGACAGGGAGCTCTGGAAACGCCATATATTTT. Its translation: CASSHGTGSSGNAIYF.

As DNA, the CDR3 is TGTGCCAGCCGCCTTAGACAGGACTCGAACACTGAAGCTTTCTTT. Its translation: CASRLRQDSNTEAFF. The V and J genes are TRBV18 and TRBJ1-1; TRBD1 might be the D (6 bases). Germline CDR1 KGHSH, CDR2 LQKENI. The CDR3 is made up of 15 amino acids. Trimming left V 8 bases short and J 1 base short, with 17 bases between.

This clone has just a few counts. The CDR3 spells CASSLTGTGANVLTF. The CDR3 DNA reads as TGTGCCAGCAGCTTAACAGGGACCGGGGCCAACGTCCTGACTTTC. This chain uses TRBV5-8 with TRBJ2-6; possible D gene TRBD1, 6 bases. The CDR3 is 15 residues long. Between the trimmed V and J ends, which lost 2 bases and 4 bases, there was a span of 10 bases. CDR1 SGHTS and CDR2 YDEGEE come from the germline V gene.

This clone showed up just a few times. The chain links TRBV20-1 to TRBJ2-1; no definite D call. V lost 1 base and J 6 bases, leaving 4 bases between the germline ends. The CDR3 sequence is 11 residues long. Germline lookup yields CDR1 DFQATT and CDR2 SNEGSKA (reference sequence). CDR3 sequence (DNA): TGCAGTGCTAGAGTCTTCAATGAGCAGTTCTTC. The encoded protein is CSARVFNEQFF.

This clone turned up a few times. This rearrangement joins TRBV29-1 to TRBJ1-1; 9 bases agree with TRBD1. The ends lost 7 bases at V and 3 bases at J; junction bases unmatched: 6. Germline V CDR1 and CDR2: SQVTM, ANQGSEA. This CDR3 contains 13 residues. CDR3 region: CSAQGARYTEAFF. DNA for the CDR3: TGCAGCGCACAGGGGGCTCGGTACACTGAAGCTTTCTTT.

CDR3 in DNA: TGTGCCAGCAGTGAAGCTACAGGTTTTAATCAGCCCCAGCATTTT. Protein product: CASSEATGFNQPQHF. The J gene is TRBJ1-5, the V gene TRBV6-1, with D perhaps TRBD1 (5 bases). The CDR3 is 15 residues long. V lost 0 bases and J 4 bases, leaving 10 bases between the germline ends. Germline values: CDR1 MNHNS, CDR2 SASEGT.

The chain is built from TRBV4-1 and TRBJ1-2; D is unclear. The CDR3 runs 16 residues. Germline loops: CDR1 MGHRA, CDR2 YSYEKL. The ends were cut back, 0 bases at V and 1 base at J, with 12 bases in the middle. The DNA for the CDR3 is TGCGCCAGCAGCCAAGAAGGCGAACGGGTTAACTATGGCTACACCTTC. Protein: CASSQEGERVNYGYTF.